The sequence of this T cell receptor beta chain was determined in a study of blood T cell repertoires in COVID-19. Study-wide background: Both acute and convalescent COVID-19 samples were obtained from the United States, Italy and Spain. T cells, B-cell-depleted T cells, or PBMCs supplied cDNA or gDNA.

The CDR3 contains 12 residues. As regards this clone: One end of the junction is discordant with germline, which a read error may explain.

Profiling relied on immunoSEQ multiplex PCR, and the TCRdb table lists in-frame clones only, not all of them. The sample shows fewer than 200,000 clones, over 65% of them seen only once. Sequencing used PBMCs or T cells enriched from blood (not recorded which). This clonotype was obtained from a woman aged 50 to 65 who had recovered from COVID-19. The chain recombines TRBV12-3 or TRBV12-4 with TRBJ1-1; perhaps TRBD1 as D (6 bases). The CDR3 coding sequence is TGTGCCAGCAGTTCCCGGGACACCGAAGCTTTCTTT. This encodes CASSSRDTEAFF.